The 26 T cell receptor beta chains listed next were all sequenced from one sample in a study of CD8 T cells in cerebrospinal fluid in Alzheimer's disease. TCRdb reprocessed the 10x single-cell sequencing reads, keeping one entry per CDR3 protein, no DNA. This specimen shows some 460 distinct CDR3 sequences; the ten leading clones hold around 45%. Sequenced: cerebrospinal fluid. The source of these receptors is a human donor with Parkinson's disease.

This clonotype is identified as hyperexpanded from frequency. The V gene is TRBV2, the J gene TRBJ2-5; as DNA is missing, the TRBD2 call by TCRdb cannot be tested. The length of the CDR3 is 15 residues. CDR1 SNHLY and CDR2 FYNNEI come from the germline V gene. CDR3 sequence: CASGRGSGGAETQYF.

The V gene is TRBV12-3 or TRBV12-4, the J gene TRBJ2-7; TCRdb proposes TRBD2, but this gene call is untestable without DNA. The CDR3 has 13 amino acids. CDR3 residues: CASSWGPPVEQYF.

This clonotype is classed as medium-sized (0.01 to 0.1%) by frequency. CDR3 in amino acids: CASSSIQYIRPTGELFF. The chain recombines TRBV5-6 with TRBJ2-2. The CDR3 length is 17 residues. CDR1 and CDR2 from the germline V gene are SGHDT and YYEEEE.

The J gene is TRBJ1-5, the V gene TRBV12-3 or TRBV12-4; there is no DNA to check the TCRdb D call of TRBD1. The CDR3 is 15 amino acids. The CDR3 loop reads CASSPRTGVSQPQHF.

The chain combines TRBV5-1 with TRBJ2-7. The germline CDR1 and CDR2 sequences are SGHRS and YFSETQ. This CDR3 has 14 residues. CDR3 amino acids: CASSLPASSYEQYF.

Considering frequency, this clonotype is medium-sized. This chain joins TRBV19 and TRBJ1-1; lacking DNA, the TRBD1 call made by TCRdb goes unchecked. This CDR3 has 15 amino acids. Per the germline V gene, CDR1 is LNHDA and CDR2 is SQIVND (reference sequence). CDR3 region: CASNTRQGARTEAFF.

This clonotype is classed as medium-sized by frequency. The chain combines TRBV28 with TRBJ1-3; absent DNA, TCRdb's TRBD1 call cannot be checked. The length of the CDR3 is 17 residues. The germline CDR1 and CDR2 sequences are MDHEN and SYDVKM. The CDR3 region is CASSLSTGGAYGNTIYF.

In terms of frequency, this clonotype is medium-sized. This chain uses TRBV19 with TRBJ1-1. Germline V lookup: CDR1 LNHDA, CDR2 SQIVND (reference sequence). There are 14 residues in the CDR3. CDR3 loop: CASSYGRINTEAFF. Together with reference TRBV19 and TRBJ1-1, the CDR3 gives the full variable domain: DGGITQSPKYLFRKEGQNVTLSCEQNLNHDAMYWYRQDPGQGLRLIYYSQIVNDFQKGDIAEGYSVSREKKESFPLTVTSAQKNPTAFYLCASSYGRINTEAFFGQGTRLTVV.

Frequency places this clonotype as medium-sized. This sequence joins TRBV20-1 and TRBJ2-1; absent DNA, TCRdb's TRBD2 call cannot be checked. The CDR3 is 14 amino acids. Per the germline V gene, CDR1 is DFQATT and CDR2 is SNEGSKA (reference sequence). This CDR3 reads CSCSGLAMNNEQFF.

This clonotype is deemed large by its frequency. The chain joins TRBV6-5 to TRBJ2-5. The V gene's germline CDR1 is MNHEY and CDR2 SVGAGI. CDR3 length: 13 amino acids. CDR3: CASSYRQKETQYF.

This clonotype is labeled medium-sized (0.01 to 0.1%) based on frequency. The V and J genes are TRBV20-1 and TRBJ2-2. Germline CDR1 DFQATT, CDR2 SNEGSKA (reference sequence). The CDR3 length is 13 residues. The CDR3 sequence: CSARDRGGGELFF.

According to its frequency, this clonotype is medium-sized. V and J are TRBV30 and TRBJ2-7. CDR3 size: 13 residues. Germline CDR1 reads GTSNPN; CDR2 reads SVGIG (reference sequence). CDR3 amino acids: CANWSAESYEQYF.

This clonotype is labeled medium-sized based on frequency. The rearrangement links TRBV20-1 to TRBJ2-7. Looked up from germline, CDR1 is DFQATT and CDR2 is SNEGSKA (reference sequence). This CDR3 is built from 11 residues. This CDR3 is CSARDGYEQYF.

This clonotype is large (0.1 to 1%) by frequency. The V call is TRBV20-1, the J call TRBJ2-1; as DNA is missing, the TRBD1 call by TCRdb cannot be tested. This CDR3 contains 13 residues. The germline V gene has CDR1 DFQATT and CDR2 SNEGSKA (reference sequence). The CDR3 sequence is CSANPGGHNEQFF.

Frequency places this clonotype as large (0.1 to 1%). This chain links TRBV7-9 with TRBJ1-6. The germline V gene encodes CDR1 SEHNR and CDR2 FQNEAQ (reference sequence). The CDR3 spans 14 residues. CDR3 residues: CASSLDSNNSPLHF.

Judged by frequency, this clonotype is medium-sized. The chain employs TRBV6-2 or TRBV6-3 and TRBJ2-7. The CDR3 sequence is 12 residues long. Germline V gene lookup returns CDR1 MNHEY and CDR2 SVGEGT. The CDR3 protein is CASKGQAYEQYF.

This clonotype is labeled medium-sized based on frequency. CDR3 sequence reads: CSARGGDRGAYGYTF. The chain joins TRBV20-1 to TRBJ1-2; the TCRdb D gene call, TRBD1, has no DNA to confirm it. The CDR3 runs 15 residues. In germline, CDR1 is DFQATT, CDR2 SNEGSKA (reference sequence).

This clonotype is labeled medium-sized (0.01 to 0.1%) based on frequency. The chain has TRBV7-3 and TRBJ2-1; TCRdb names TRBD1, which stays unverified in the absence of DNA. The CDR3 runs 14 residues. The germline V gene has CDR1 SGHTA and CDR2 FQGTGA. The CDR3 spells CASSSQPGDNEQFF.

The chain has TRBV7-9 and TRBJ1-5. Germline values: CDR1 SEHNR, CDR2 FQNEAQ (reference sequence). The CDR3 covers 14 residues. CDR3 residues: CASRSDGPNQPQHF.

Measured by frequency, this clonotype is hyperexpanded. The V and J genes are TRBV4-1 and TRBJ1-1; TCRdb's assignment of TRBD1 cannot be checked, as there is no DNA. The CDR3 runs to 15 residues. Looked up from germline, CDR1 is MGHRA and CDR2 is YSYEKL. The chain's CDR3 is CASSFQGALNTEAFF.

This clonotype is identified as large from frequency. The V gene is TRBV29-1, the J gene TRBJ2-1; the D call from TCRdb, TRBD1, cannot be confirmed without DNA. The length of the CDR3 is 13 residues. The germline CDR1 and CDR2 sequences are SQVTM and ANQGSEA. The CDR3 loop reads CSAAVGLNNEQFF.

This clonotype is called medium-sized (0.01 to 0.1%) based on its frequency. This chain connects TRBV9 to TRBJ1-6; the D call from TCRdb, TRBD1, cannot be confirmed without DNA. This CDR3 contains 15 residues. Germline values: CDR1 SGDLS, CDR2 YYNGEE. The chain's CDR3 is CASSVSGQPPSPLHF.

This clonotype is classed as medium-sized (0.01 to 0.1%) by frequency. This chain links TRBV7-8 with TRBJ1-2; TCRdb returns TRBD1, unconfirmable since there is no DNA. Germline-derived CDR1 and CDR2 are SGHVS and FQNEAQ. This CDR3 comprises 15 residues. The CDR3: CASSLFRGLNYGYTF.

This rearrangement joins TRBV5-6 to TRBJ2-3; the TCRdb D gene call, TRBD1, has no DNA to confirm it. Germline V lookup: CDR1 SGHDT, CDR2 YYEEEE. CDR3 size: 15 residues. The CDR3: CASLGTGVRTDTQYF.

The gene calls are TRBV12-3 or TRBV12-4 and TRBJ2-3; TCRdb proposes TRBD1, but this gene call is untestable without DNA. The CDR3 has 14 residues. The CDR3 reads CASRETGGGDTQYF.

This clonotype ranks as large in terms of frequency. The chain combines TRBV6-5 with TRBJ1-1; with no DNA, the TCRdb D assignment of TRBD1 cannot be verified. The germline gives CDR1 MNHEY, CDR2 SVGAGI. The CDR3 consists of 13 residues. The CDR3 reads CASNRDSDTEAFF.